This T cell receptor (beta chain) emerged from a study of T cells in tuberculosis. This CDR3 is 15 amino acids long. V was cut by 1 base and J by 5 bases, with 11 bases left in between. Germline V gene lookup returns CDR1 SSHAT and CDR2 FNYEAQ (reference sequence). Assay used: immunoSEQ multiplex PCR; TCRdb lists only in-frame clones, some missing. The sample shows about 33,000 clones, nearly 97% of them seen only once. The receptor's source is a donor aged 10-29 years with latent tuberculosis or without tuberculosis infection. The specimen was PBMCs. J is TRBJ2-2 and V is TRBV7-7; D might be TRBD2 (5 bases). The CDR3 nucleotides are TGTGCCAGCAGCTTAGGTACTAGTCGTACCGGGGAGCTGTTTTTT. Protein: CASSLGTSRTGELFF.